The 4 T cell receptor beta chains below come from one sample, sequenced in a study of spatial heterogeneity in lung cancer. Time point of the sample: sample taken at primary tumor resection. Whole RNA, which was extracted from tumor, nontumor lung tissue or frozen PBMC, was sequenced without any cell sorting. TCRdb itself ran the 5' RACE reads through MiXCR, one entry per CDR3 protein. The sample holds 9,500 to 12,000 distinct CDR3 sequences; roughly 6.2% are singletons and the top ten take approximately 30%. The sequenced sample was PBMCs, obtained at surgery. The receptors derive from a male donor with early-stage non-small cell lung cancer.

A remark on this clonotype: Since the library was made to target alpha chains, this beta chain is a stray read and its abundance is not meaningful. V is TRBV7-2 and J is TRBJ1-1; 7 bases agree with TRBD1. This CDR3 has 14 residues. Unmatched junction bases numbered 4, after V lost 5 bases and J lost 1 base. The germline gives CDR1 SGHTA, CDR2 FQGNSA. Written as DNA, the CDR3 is TGTGCCAGCAGCCTACAGGGGAGGAACACTGAAGCTTTCTTT. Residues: CASSLQGRNTEAFF.

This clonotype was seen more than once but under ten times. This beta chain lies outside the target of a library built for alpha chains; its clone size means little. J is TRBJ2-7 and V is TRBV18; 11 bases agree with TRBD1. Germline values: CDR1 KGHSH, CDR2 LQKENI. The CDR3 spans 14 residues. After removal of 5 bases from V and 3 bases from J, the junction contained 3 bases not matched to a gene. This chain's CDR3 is CASSSGTGGYEQYF. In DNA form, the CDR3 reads TGTGCCAGCTCATCCGGGACAGGGGGCTACGAGCAGTACTTC.

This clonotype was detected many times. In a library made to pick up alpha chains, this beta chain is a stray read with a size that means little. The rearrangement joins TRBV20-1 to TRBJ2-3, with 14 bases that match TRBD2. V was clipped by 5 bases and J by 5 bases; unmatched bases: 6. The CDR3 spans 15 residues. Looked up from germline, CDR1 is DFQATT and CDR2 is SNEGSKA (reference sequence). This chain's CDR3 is CSAVTSGRAIDTQYF. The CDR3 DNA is TGCAGTGCTGTGACTAGCGGGAGGGCCATAGATACGCAGTATTTT.

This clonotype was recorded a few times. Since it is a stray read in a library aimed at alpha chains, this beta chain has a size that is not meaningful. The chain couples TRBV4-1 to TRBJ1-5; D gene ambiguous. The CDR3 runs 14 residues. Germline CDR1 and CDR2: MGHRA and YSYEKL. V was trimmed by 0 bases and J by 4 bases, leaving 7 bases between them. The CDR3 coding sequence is TGCGCCAGCAGCCAAGATGGACGGAATCAGCCCCAGCATTTT. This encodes CASSQDGRNQPQHF.